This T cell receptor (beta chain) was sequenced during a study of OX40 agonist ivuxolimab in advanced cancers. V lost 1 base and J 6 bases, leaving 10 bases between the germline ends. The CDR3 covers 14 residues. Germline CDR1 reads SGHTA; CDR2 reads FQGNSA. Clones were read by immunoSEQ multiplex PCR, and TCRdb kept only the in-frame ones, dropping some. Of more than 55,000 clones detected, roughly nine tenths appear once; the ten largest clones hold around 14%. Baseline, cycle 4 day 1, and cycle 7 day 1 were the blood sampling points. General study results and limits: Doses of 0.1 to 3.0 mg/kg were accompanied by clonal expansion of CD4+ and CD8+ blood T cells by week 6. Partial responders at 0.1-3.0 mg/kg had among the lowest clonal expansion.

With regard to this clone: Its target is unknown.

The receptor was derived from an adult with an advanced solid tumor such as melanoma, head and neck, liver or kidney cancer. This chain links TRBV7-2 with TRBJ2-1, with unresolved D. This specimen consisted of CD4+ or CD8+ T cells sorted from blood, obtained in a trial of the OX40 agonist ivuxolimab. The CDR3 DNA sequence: TGTGCCAGCAGCTTAGGAGTAGCAAGCAATGAGCAGTTCTTC. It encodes CASSLGVASNEQFF.